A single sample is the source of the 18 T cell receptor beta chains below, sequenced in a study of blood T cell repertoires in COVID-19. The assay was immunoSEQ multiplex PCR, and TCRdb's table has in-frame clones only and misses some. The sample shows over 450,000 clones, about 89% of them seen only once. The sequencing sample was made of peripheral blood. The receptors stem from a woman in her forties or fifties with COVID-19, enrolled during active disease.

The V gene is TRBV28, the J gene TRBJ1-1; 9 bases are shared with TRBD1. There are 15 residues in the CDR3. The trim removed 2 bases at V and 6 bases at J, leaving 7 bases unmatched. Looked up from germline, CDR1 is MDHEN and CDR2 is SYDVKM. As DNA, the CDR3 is TGTGCCAGCAGTTTACCCGGGACAGGGACGGCTGAAGCTTTCTTT. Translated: CASSLPGTGTAEAFF.

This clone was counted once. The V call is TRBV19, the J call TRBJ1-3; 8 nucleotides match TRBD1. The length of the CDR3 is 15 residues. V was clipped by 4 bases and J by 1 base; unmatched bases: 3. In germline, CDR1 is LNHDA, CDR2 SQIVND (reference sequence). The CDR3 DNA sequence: TGTGCCAGTAGTACCCGGACAGGGTCTGGAAACACCATATATTTT. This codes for CASSTRTGSGNTIYF.

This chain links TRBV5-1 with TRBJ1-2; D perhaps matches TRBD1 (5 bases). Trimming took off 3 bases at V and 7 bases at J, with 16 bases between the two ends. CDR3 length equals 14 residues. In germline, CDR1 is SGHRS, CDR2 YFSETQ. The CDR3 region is CASSSQRGDGGYTF. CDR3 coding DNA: TGCGCCAGCAGCTCTCAAAGGGGCGACGGTGGCTACACCTTC.

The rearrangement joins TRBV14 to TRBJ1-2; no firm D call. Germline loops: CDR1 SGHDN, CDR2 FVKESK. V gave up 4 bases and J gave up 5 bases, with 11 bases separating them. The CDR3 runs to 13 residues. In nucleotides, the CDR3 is TGTGCCAGCAGCCCCCACCGCGGATATGGCTACACCTTC. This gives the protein CASSPHRGYGYTF.

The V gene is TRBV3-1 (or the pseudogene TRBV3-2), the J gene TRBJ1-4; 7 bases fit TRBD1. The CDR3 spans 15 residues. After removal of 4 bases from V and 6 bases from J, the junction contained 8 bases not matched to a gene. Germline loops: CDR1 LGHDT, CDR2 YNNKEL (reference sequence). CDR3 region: CASSPWDSGDEKLFF. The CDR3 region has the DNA TGTGCCAGCAGCCCTTGGGACAGTGGAGATGAAAAACTGTTTTTT.

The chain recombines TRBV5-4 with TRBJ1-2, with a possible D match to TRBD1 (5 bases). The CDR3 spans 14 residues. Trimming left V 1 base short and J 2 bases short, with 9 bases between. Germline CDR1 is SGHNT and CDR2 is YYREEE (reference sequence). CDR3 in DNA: TGTGCCAGCAGCTTGTACGGGGGAAACTATGGCTACACCTTC. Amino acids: CASSLYGGNYGYTF.

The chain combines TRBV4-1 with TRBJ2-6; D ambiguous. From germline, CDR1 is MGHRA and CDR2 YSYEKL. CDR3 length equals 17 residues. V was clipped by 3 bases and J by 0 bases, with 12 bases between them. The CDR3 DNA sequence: TGCGCCAGCAGCCATTTCACCAAGAGCTCTGGGGCCAACGTCCTGACTTTC. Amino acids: CASSHFTKSSGANVLTF.

The CDR3: CASAPGLNEQYF. Written as DNA, the CDR3 is TGTGCCTCTGCACCAGGGTTGAATGAGCAGTACTTC. The chain joins TRBV30 to TRBJ2-7; maybe TRBD1 (5 bases). The V gene lost 7 bases and the J gene lost 7 bases, with 17 bases spanning the gap. The CDR3 is 12 residues long. Germline assignment: CDR1 GTSNPN and CDR2 SVGIG (reference sequence).

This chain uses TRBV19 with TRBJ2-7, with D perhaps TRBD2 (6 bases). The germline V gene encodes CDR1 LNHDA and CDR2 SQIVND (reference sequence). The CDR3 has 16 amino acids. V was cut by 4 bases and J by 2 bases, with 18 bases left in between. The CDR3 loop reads CASSTSIAVRPYEQYF. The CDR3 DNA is TGTGCCAGTAGTACCTCTATAGCGGTAAGGCCCTACGAGCAGTACTTC.

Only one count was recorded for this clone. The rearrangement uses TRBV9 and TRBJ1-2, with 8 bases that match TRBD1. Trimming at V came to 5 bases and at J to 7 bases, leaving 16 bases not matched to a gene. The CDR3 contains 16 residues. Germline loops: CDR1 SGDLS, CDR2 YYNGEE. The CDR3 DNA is TGTGCCAGCAGTCTCCATTCAGGGGGCGTCCTGAGTGGCTACACCTTC. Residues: CASSLHSGGVLSGYTF.

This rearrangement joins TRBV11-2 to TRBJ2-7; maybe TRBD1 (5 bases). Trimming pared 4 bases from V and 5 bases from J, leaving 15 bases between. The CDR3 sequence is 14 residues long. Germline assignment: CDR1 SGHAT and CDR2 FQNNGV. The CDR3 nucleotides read TGTGCCAGCAGCTCCACTCAGGGTATCAACGAGCAGTACTTC. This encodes CASSSTQGINEQYF.

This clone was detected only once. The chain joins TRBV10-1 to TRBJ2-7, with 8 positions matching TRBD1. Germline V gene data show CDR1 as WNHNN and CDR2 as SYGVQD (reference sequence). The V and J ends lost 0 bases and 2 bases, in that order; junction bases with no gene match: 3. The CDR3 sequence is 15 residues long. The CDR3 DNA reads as TGCGCCAGCAGTGAGTCAGTGGGACAGGCCTACGAGCAGTACTTC. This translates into CASSESVGQAYEQYF.

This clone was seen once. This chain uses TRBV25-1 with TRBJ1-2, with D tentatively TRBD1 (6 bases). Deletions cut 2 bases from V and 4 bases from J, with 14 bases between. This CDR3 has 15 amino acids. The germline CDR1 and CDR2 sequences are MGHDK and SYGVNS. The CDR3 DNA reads TGTGCCAGCAGTGAACCCGGCAGGGGAAGCTATGGCTACACCTTC. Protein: CASSEPGRGSYGYTF.

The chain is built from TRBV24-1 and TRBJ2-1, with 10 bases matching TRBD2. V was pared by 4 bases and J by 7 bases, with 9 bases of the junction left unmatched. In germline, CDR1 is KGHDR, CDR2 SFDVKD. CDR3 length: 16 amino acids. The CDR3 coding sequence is TGTGCCACCAGTGACAACAAGCGGGGGGGCCGGAATGAGCAGTTCTTC. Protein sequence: CATSDNKRGGRNEQFF.

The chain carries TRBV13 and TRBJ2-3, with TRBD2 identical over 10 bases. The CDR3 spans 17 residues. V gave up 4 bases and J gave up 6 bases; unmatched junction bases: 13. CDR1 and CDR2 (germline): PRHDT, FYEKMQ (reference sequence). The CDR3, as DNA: TGTGCCAGCAGCTCTCCCGGCCTAGCGGGGGCCGGGGATACGCAGTATTTT. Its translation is CASSSPGLAGAGDTQYF.

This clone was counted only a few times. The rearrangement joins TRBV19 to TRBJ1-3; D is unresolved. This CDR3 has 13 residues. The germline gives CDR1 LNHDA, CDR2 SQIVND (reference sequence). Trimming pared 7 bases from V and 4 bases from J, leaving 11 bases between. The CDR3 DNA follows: TGTGCCAGTATGGGGAGAGGAGGAAACACCATATATTTT. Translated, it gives CASMGRGGNTIYF.

Written as DNA, the CDR3 is TGCGCCAGCAGCAGAGGTCCTACAGGGGGCGCGTATGAAAAACTGTTTTTT. Translated: CASSRGPTGGAYEKLFF. The V and J genes are TRBV5-1 and TRBJ1-4, with 9 bases lining up with TRBD1. This CDR3 contains 17 residues. With V trimmed by 4 bases and J by 6 bases, 13 bases remained unmatched. The germline gives CDR1 SGHRS, CDR2 YFSETQ.

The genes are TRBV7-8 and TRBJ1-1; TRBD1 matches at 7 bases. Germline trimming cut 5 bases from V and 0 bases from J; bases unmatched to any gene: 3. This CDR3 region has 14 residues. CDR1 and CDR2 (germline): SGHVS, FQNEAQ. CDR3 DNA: TGTGCCAGCAGCCGAGGGACAGTGAACACTGAAGCTTTCTTT. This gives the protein CASSRGTVNTEAFF.